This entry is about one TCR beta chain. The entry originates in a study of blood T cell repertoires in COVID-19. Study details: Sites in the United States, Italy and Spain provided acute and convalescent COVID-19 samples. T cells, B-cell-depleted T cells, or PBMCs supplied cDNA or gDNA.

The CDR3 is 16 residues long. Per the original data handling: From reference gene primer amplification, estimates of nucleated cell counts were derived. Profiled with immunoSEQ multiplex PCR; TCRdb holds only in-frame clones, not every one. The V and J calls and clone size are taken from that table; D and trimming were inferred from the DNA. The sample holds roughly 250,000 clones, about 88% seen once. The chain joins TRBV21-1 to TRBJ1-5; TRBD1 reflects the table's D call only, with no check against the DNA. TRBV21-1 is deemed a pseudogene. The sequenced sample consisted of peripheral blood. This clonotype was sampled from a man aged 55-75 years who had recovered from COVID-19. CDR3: CASSTPGQGFNQPQHF. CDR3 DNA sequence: TGTGCCAGCAGCACACCGGGACAGGGTTTTAATCAGCCCCAGCATTTT.